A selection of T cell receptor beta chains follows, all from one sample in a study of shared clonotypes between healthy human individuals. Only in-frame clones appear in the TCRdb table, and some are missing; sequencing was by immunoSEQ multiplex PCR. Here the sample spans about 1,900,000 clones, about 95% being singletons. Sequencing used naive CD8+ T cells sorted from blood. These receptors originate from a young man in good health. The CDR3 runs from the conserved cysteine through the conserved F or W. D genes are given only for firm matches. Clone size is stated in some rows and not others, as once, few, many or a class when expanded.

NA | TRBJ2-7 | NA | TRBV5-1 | TGCGCCAGCAGCTTGGAACCGCCGTACGACGAGCAGTACTTC | CASSLEPPYDEQYF
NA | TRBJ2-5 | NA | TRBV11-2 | TGTGCCAGCAGCTTAGGGGCAGGGATGGAAGAGACCCAGTACTTC | CASSLGAGMEETQYF
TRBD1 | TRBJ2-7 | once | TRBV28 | TGTGCCAGCAGTTTCCCGGGACAGGGGGCGGATGAGCAGTACTTC | CASSFPGQGADEQYF
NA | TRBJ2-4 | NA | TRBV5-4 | TGTGCCAGCAGCTTGTGGCTCGCCAGAAACATTCAGTACTTC | CASSLWLARNIQYF
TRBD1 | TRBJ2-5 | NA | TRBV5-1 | TGCGCCAGCAGCTCACAAGGGGGCACCCAAGAGACCCAGTACTTC | CASSSQGGTQETQYF
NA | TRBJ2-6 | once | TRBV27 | TGTGCCAGCAGTTCAACCCACAGAACTGGGGCCAACGTCCTGACTTTC | CASSSTHRTGANVLTF
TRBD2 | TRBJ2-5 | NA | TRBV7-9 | TGTGCCAGCAGCCAAATTAGCGGGGGGATCCAAGAGACCCAGTACTTC | CASSQISGGIQETQYF
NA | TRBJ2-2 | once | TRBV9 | TGTGCCAGCAGCGTTACCGGGGAGGTCACCGGGGAGCTGTTTTTT | CASSVTGEVTGELFF
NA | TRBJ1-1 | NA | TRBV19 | TGTGCCAGTAGTACTACAGGGTACGGGGGCACTGAAGCTTTCTTT | CASSTTGYGGTEAFF
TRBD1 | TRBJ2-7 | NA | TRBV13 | TGTGCCAGCAGCTCCAGGACAGGGCCATACTCCTACGAGCAGTACTTC | CASSSRTGPYSYEQYF
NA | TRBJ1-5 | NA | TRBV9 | TGTGCCAGCAGCGTCGGGGGAGGCAATCAGCCCCAGCATTTT | CASSVGGGNQPQHF
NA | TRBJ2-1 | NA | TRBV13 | TGTGCCAGCAGTCAACCTCGGGGCTATGAGCAGTTCTTC | CASSQPRGYEQFF
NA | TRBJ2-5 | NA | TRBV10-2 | TGCGCCAGCAGTGAGTCGGACGGCAAAGAGACCCAGTACTTC | CASSESDGKETQYF
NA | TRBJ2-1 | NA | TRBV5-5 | TGTGCCAGCACGGATCGGGGGGCCGGTTTTAATGAGCAGTTCTTC | CASTDRGAGFNEQFF
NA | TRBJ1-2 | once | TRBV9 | TGTGCCAGCAGCGTAGGCGGGGGAGACGATGGCTACACCTTC | CASSVGGGDDGYTF
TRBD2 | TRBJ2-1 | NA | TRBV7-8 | TGTGCCAGCAGCGCGGGACTAGCGGGGGTCCCCAACGGCTTTTACAATGAGCAGTTCTTC | CASSAGLAGVPNGFYNEQFF
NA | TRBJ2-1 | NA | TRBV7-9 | TGTGCCAGCAGCTACGTCAGGGGTAATGAGCAGTTCTTC | CASSYVRGNEQFF
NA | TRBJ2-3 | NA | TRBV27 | TGTGCCAGCAGTCTCCGGACAACTAGTTACACAGATACGCAGTATTTT | CASSLRTTSYTDTQYF
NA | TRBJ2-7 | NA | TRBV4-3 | TGCGCCAGCAGCCAAGATCCCCAGGGAGCCTACGAGCAGTACTTC | CASSQDPQGAYEQYF
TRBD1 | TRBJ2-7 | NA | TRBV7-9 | TGTGCCAGCAGCCGTGGACAGGGCAGCTCCTACGAGCAGTACTTC | CASSRGQGSSYEQYF
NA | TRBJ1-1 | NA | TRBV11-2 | TGTGCCAGCAGCTGGGGATGGGGGACTGAAGCTTTCTTT | CASSWGWGTEAFF
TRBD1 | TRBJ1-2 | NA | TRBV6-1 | TGTGCCAGCAGTGAAGGTGGGGCAGGGGGGATAGGCTACACCTTC | CASSEGGAGGIGYTF
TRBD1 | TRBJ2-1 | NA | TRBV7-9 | TGTGCCAGCAGCTCGGGACAGGGGGCGCGGAATGAGCAGTTCTTC | CASSSGQGARNEQFF
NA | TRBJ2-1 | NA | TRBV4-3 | TGCGCCAGCAGCCAAGATAGGGCTAGCTACAATGAGCAGTTCTTC | CASSQDRASYNEQFF
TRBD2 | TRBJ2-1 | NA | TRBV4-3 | TGCGCCAGCAGCCATGGACTAGCGGGAGATAATGAGCAGTTCTTC | CASSHGLAGDNEQFF
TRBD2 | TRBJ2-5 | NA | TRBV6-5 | TGTGCCAGCAGCCCTCTGGGAGGGGAGACCCAGTACTTC | CASSPLGGETQYF
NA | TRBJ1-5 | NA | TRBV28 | TGTGCCAGCAGTATACAGGGAATGAGCAATCAGCCCCAGCATTTT | CASSIQGMSNQPQHF
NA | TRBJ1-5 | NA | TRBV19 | TGTGCCAGTAGATATGGAAGGGCCCTATATAGCAATCAGCCCCAGCATTTT | CASRYGRALYSNQPQHF
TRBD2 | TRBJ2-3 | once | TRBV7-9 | TGTGCCAGCAGCTCGGGACTAGCGGGAGGGCCGGGAGATACGCAGTATTTT | CASSSGLAGGPGDTQYF
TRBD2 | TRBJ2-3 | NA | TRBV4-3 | TGCGCCAGCAGCCGGGAACTAGCGGGAGGCCCCACAGATACGCAGTATTTT | CASSRELAGGPTDTQYF
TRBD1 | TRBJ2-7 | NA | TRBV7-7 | TGTGCTAGCAGCCCCGGGACAGGGTCTTACGAGCAGTACTTC | CASSPGTGSYEQYF
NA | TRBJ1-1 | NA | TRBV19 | TGTGTACGAACGAACACTGAAGCTTTCTTT | CVRTNTEAFF
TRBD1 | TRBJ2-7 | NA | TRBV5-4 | TGTGCCAGCAGCTTAGACAGGGGCCACGAGCAGTACTTC | CASSLDRGHEQYF
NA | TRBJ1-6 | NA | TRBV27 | TGTGCCAGCAGGTCAGGACTTTATAATTCACCCCTCCACTTT | CASRSGLYNSPLHF
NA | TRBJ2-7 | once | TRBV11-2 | TGTGCCAGCAGCCCAGTCCCCCACTACGAGCAGTACTTC | CASSPVPHYEQYF
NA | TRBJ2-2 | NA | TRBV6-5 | TGTGCCAGCAGTTCCCAGATGAACACCGGGGAGCTGTTTTTT | CASSSQMNTGELFF
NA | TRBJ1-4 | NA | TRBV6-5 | TGTGCCAGCAGTAAAAAACTTGCAACTAATGAAAAACTGTTTTTT | CASSKKLATNEKLFF